Listed here are 19 T cell receptor beta chains from one sample, sequenced in a study of shared clonotypes between healthy human individuals (dated by TCRdb to about 2020). The library was obtained by the immunoSEQ multiplex PCR assay. This immuneACCESS table, as held by TCRdb, lists in-frame sequences with V and J called but not all clones. Of the missing ones, under half trace to an unresolved V gene in checked studies; the others have no known cause. Across this sample there are about 1.1 million clones, with more than 75% seen only once. The ten largest account for 0.6% to 0.75% of the sample. Specimen: memory CD4+ T cells from PBMCs. What this sample's cell subset or site label stands for: CD45RA-negative fraction. These receptors were obtained from a man between 18 and 35 years old in good health. Some clones in this sample may be carry-over from other donors' samples.

J is TRBJ2-7 and V is TRBV10-1, with 12 bases aligning to TRBD1. Losses at the gene ends were 4 bases for V and 0 bases for J; bases not matched to a gene: 1. Germline values: CDR1 WNHNN, CDR2 SYGVQD (reference sequence). This CDR3 has 15 amino acids. CDR3 sequence: CASSAGQGASYEQYF. Written as DNA, the CDR3 is TGCGCCAGCAGTGCGGGACAGGGGGCCTCCTACGAGCAGTACTTC.

V usage is TRBV2 and J usage is TRBJ1-5, with 8 bases aligning to TRBD1. Trimming removed 4 bases from V and 6 bases from J; junction bases left unmatched: 5. The CDR3 is made up of 14 amino acids. Germline-derived CDR1 and CDR2 are SNHLY and FYNNEI. Here the CDR3 reads CASSGQGFSQPQHF. CDR3 in DNA: TGTGCCAGCAGTGGACAGGGGTTTAGTCAGCCCCAGCATTTT. Complete variable domain (other parts from reference TRBV2 and TRBJ1-5): EPEVTQTPSHQVTQMGQEVILRCVPISNHLYFYWYRQILGQKVEFLVSFYNNEISEKSEIFDDQFSVERPDGSNFTLKIRSTKLEDSAMYFCASSGQGFSQPQHFGDGTRLSIL.

The chain links TRBV29-1 to TRBJ2-7; D gene unclear. The CDR3 covers 13 residues. Per the germline V gene, CDR1 is SQVTM and CDR2 is ANQGSEA. V was cut by 5 bases and J by 3 bases, with 14 bases left in between. CDR3 loop: CSVSETVNYEQYF. The CDR3 coding sequence is TGCAGCGTTAGCGAGACCGTGAACTACGAGCAGTACTTC.

The rearrangement joins TRBV30 to TRBJ2-1, with 7 bases lining up with TRBD2. CDR3 length: 15 amino acids. Germline CDR1 reads GTSNPN; CDR2 reads SVGIG (reference sequence). With 1 base clipped from V and 4 bases from J, the junction kept 7 bases outside the gene matches. CDR3 sequence (DNA): TGTGCCTGGAGTGCCCCCAGCGGGACTTACAATGAGCAGTTCTTC. Residues: CAWSAPSGTYNEQFF.

The CDR3 nucleotides are TGCGCCAGCAGCTTGTCTGGGGGGCGTGGTACCGGGGAGCTGTTTTTT. Translating gives CASSLSGGRGTGELFF. The V call is TRBV5-1, the J call TRBJ2-2; D tentatively fits TRBD1 or TRBD2 (6 bases each). CDR3 length equals 16 residues. V was clipped by 1 base and J by 5 bases, with 15 bases between them. Germline-derived CDR1 and CDR2 are SGHRS and YFSETQ.

A word on this clone: A much larger clone lies one base from this, so it may be a read error. V is TRBV7-9 and J is TRBJ1-1, with TRBD1 as a possible D gene (5 bases). Germline CDR1 is SEHNR and CDR2 is FQNEAQ (reference sequence). Trimming took 4 bases from V and 0 from J, leaving 6 bases between them. The CDR3 is made up of 13 amino acids. CDR3 bases: TGTGCCAGCAGCTGGGGACTGAACACTGAAGCTTTCTTT. Amino acids: CASSWGLNTEAFF.

The chain combines TRBV28 with TRBJ2-2, with D possibly TRBD1 on 6 matching bases. The CDR3 contains 12 residues. Germline V gives CDR1 MDHEN, CDR2 SYDVKM. V lost 5 bases and J 6 bases, leaving 7 bases between the germline ends. This CDR3 is CASSRTAGELFF. The CDR3 DNA follows: TGTGCCAGCAGTCGGACAGCCGGGGAGCTGTTTTTT.

The CDR3 nucleotides are TGTGCCAGCAGTAGGCAGCCGGGTCAGCCCCAGCATTTT. Protein: CASSRQPGQPQHF. V usage is TRBV6-5 and J usage is TRBJ1-5, with no clear D. The CDR3 consists of 13 residues. Between the trimmed V and J ends, which lost 5 bases and 6 bases, there was a span of 11 bases. From germline, CDR1 is MNHEY and CDR2 SVGAGI.

A note on this clone: This likely traces to a read error, being one base from a far larger clone. The chain couples TRBV28 to TRBJ2-3; D possibly matches TRBD1 or TRBD2 (5 bases each). Germline V gene sequence: CDR1 MDHEN, CDR2 SYDVKM. The CDR3 has 13 residues. V was pared by 4 bases and J by 0 bases, with 5 bases between. CDR3 sequence: CASSWDSTDTQYF. CDR3 DNA: TGTGCCAGCAGTTGGGACAGCACAGATACGCAGTATTTT.

This clone was detected only a few times. The rearrangement links TRBV27 to TRBJ2-1; 8 bases fit TRBD2. V shed 5 bases, J shed 10 bases, and the junction held 10 bases outside the gene matches. Germline CDR1 and CDR2: MNHEY and SMNVEV (reference sequence). The CDR3 length is 14 residues. CDR3 sequence (DNA): TGTGCCAGCAGTCGGACCCGGACTAGCAGCGAGCAGTTCTTC. Its translation is CASSRTRTSSEQFF.

This clone was seen only a few times. The sample has other DNA sequences that encode this CDR3 too. The J gene is TRBJ2-5, the V gene TRBV20-1, with unresolved D. Deletions cut 1 base from V and 4 bases from J, with 4 bases between. Germline-derived CDR1 and CDR2 are DFQATT and SNEGSKA (reference sequence). The CDR3 consists of 11 residues. The CDR3 region has the DNA TGCAGTGCTAGAGCTCCAGAGACCCAGTACTTC. Protein: CSARAPETQYF.

The gene calls are TRBV4-1 and TRBJ2-1, with D unresolved. CDR3 length: 13 residues. V was pared by 2 bases and J by 11 bases, with 13 bases between. Germline-derived CDR1 and CDR2 are MGHRA and YSYEKL. CDR3 residues: CASSQPTSRKQFF. CDR3 sequence (DNA): TGCGCCAGCAGCCAACCTACATCCAGAAAGCAGTTCTTC.

The chain employs TRBV11-2 and TRBJ2-1; 12 bases map to TRBD2. The CDR3 totals 16 residues. Germline values: CDR1 SGHAT, CDR2 FQNNGV. With 5 bases clipped from V and 6 bases from J, the junction kept 8 bases outside the gene matches. This chain's CDR3 is CASSVWLAGGVNEQFF. The CDR3 DNA reads TGTGCCAGCAGCGTATGGCTAGCGGGAGGGGTCAATGAGCAGTTCTTC.

The genes are TRBV9 and TRBJ2-5; D possibly corresponds to TRBD2 (6 bases). The CDR3 is made up of 13 amino acids. From germline, CDR1 is SGDLS and CDR2 YYNGEE. V lost 3 bases and J lost 4, with 10 bases in between. CDR3 DNA: TGTGCCAGCAGCGGGAGGGGAGGAGAGACCCAGTACTTC. This gives the protein CASSGRGGETQYF.

Remarks on this clone: This may arise from a read error, as a much more abundant clone is one base away. CDR3 sequence reads: CAGSQVGGYEQYF. The CDR3 region has the DNA TGCGCCGGCAGCCAAGTAGGTGGCTACGAGCAGTACTTC. This rearrangement joins TRBV4-1 to TRBJ2-7, with D hard to call. In germline, CDR1 is MGHRA, CDR2 YSYEKL. The CDR3 is made up of 13 amino acids.

This clone was picked up one time. V gene TRBV6-1 combines with J gene TRBJ1-5; 9 bases agree with TRBD1. Looked up from germline, CDR1 is MNHNS and CDR2 is SASEGT. Trimming cost V 6 bases and J 1 base; bases outside gene matches: 4. This CDR3 spans 15 amino acids. The CDR3 DNA follows: TGTGCCAGCAGGAGGGACAGGGTGAGCAATCAGCCCCAGCATTTT. Translated: CASRRDRVSNQPQHF.

This clone was detected many times. The J gene is TRBJ2-2, the V gene TRBV2, with TRBD1 matching 10 bases. The CDR3 covers 16 residues. Trimming cost V 3 bases and J 6 bases; bases outside gene matches: 7. Looked up from germline, CDR1 is SNHLY and CDR2 is FYNNEI. The CDR3 region has the DNA TGTGCCAGCAGTGATACAGGACAGGGGGACGCCGGGGAGCTGTTTTTT. It translates to CASSDTGQGDAGELFF.

The rearrangement joins TRBV30 to TRBJ2-3; 9 nucleotides align to TRBD2. V lost 4 bases, J lost 5 bases, and 10 bases stayed unmatched. The CDR3 has 15 residues. Germline CDR1 reads GTSNPN; CDR2 reads SVGIG (reference sequence). Written as DNA, the CDR3 is TGTGCCTGGACCCGCGGGAGGGCCTTGGGAGATACGCAGTATTTT. This translates into CAWTRGRALGDTQYF.

In this sample, this clone turned up once. The chain recombines TRBV4-2 with TRBJ2-3; possible D gene TRBD1, 6 bases. The length of the CDR3 is 14 residues. The V end lost 3 bases, the J end lost 4 bases, and 11 bases lay between the germline ends. From germline, CDR1 is LGHNA and CDR2 YNFKEQ. CDR3: CASSQVTGSDTQYF. The CDR3 DNA sequence: TGTGCCAGCAGCCAGGTAACAGGGTCAGATACGCAGTATTTT.